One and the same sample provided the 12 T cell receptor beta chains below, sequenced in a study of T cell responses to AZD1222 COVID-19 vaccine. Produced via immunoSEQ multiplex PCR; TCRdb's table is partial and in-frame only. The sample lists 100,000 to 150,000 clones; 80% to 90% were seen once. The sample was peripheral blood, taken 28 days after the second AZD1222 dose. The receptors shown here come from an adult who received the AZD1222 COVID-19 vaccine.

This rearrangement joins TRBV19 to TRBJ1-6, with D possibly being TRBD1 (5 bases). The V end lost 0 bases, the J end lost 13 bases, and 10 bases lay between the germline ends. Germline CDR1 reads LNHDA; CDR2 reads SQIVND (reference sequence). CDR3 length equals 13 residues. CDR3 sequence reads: CASSIEGTAPLHF. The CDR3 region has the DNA TGTGCCAGTAGTATAGAAGGGACGGCGCCCCTCCACTTT.

CDR3 in amino acids: CAISGPDKWGARPNTGELFF. CDR3 sequence (DNA): TGTGCCATCAGTGGCCCCGATAAGTGGGGGGCCCGTCCAAACACCGGGGAGCTGTTTTTT. The chain is built from TRBV10-3 and TRBJ2-2; tentatively, D is TRBD1 or TRBD2 (6 bases each). The V end was cut by 4 bases, the J end by 2 bases, with 26 bases between. Germline lookup yields CDR1 ENHRY and CDR2 SYGVKD. This CDR3 is built from 20 residues.

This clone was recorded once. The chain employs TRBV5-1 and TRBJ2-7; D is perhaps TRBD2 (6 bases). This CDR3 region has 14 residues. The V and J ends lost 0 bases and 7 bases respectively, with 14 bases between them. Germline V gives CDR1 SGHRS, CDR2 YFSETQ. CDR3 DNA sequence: TGCGCCAGCAGCTTGGGAAATCCGAGCGGGGAGCAGTACTTC. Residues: CASSLGNPSGEQYF.

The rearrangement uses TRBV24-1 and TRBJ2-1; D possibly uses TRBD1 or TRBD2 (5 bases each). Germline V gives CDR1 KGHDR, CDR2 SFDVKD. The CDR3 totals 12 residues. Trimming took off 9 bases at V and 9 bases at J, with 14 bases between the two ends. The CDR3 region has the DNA TGTGCCACCCGAGGGACCTCCAGTGAGCAGTTCTTC. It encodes CATRGTSSEQFF.

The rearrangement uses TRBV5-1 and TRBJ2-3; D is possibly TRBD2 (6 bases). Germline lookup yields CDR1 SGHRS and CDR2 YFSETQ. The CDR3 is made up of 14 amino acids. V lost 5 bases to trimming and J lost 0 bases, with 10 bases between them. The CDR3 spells CASRTGTSTDTQYF. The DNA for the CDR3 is TGCGCCAGCAGAACCGGGACTAGCACAGATACGCAGTATTTT.

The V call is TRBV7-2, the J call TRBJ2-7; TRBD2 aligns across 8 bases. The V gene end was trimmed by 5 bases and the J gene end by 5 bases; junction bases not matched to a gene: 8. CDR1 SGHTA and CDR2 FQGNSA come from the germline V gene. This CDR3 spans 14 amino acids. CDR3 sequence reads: CASSPLPGGNEQYF. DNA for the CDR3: TGTGCCAGCAGCCCCCTCCCGGGAGGGAACGAGCAGTACTTC.

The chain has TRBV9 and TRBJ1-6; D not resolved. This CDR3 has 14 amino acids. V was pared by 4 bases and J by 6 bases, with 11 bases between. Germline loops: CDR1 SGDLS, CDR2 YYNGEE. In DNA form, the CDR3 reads TGTGCCAGCAGCCCAACGACGGTTAATTCACCCCTCCACTTT. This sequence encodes CASSPTTVNSPLHF. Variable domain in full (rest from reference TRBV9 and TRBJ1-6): DSGVTQTPKHLITATGQRVTLRCSPRSGDLSVYWYQQSLDQGLQFLIQYYNGEERAKGNILERFSAQQFPDLHSELNLSSLELGDSALYFCASSPTTVNSPLHFGNGTRLTVT.

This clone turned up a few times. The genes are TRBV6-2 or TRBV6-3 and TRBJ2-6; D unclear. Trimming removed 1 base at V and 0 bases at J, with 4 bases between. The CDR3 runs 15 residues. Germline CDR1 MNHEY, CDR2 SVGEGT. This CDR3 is CASSYLLSGANVLTF. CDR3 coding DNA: TGTGCCAGCAGTTACTTGCTCTCTGGGGCCAACGTCCTGACTTTC.

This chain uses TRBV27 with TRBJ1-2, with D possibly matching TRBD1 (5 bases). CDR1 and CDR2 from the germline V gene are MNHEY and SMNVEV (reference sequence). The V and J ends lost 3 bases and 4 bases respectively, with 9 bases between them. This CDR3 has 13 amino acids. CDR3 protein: CASSFGGSYGYTF. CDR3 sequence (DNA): TGTGCCAGCAGTTTCGGGGGGAGCTATGGCTACACCTTC.

As DNA, the CDR3 is TGTGCCAGCAGCCCCCGATGGGATACGCAGTATTTT. The encoded protein is CASSPRWDTQYF. V usage is TRBV7-8 and J usage is TRBJ2-3; the D is unclear. The CDR3 contains 12 residues. CDR1 SGHVS and CDR2 FQNEAQ come from the germline V gene. V was pared by 5 bases and J by 6 bases, with 9 bases between.

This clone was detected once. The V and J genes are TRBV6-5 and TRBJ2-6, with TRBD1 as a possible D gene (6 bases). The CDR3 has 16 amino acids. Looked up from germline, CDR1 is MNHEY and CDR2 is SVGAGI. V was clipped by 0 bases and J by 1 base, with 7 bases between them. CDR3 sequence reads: CASSYSQGSGANVLTF. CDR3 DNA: TGTGCCAGCAGTTACTCACAGGGTTCTGGGGCCAACGTCCTGACTTTC.

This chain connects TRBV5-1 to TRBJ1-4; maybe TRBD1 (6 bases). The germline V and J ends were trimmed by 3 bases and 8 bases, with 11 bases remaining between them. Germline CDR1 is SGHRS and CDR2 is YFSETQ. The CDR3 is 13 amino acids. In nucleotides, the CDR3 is TGCGCCAGCAGCTCCGAAGGGGGGGAAAAACTGTTTTTT. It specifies CASSSEGGEKLFF.